This TCR beta chain was retrieved from a study of technical replicates of blood from several donors. This CDR3 region has 16 residues. Germline-derived CDR1 and CDR2 are GTSNPN and SVGIG (reference sequence). With 0 bases clipped from V and 7 bases from J, the junction kept 9 bases outside the gene matches. Profiling relied on immunoSEQ multiplex PCR, and the TCRdb table lists in-frame clones only, not all of them. The sample shows 15,000 or so clones, under 90% of them seen only once. This sequence was found in a human donor in good health. The rearrangement uses TRBV30 and TRBJ1-2; TRBD1 aligns across 12 bases. Sequenced sample: PBMCs. This CDR3 is CAWSVPDGTGGIGYTF. The CDR3 nucleotides are TGTGCCTGGAGTGTCCCCGATGGGACAGGGGGCATTGGCTACACCTTC.